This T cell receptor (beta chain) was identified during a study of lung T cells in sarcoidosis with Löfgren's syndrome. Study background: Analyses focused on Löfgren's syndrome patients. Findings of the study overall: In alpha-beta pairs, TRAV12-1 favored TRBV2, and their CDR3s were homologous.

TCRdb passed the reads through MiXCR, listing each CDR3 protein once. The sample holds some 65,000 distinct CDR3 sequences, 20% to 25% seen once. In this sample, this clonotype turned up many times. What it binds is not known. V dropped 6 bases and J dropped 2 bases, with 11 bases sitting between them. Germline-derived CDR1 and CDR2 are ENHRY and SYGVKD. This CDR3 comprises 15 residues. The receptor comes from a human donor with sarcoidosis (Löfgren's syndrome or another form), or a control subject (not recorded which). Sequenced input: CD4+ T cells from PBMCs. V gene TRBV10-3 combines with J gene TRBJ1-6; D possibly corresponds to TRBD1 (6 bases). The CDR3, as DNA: TGTGCCATCAGAGAGGACAGCGCCTATAATTCACCCCTCCACTTT. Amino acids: CAIREDSAYNSPLHF.